Only one count was recorded for the clone carrying this T cell receptor beta chain. Participants, about 18 to 90 years old, spanned fewer than 30 US areas. The repertoire was sequenced with immunoSEQ multiplex PCR; TCRdb's copy has only in-frame clones and lacks some. This sample has 150,000 or so clones, with approximately 86% found just once. The data belong to a study of blood T cell repertoires in COVID-19. Overall study context: The samples span acute and convalescent COVID-19 from the United States, Italy and Spain. In each case, the material was cDNA or gDNA derived from T cells, B-cell-depleted T cells, or PBMCs.

The V gene end was trimmed by 6 bases and the J gene end by 5 bases; junction bases not matched to a gene: 6. This CDR3 is built from 14 residues. The germline V gene has CDR1 MNHEY and CDR2 SVGAGI. The sample was PBMCs or T cells enriched from blood (not recorded which). The receptor's source is a man in his sixties who had recovered from COVID-19. The chain employs TRBV6-5 and TRBJ1-1; TRBD1 agrees at 10 bases. CDR3 nucleotide sequence: TGTGCCAGCAGACGACAGGGGGCGGGGACTGAAGCTTTCTTT. It encodes CASRRQGAGTEAFF.